This T cell receptor (beta chain) was found in a study of Graves' ophthalmopathy and Graves' hyperthyroidism. From germline, CDR1 is LNHDA and CDR2 SQIVND (reference sequence). The CDR3 runs 13 residues. Trimming removed 6 bases from V and 2 bases from J, with 11 bases in between. The TCR beta CDR3 regions underwent amplification from RNA transcripts. The first round was an RT-PCR with HTBI primers, and the second round was a multiplex PCR. TCRdb itself ran the multiplex PCR reads through MiXCR, one entry per CDR3 protein. The repertoire consists of more than 550,000 distinct CDR3 sequences, with roughly two fifths occurring once and the leading ten covering more than 2.5%.

The source is an adult man with Graves' ophthalmopathy. The material sequenced was peripheral blood. The J gene is TRBJ2-7, the V gene TRBV19; possibly TRBD1 or TRBD2 for D (5 bases each). CDR3 nucleotide sequence: TGTGCCAGTAGACGGGACGGTACCTACGAGCAGTACTTC. As protein: CASRRDGTYEQYF.